This record looks at one T cell receptor (beta chain) sequence and its context. The Seattle patients, enrolled during active infection, were followed longitudinally. The data stem from a study of blood T cell repertoires in COVID-19. Study context: Samples taken during acute and convalescent COVID-19 were collected in the United States, Italy and Spain. T cells, B-cell-depleted T cells, or PBMCs supplied cDNA or gDNA.

V lost 3 bases to trimming and J lost 1 base; unmatched junction nucleotides: 10. The germline V gene has CDR1 SNHLY and CDR2 FYNNEI. The CDR3 length is 18 residues. As handled by the study authors: Amplification from reference gene primers served as the basis for estimated nucleated cell counts. Measured with immunoSEQ multiplex PCR; TCRdb has only the in-frame clones, and not every one. The V and J calls and clone size are taken from that table; D and trimming were inferred from the DNA. In the table there are over 70,000 clones, 91% of which are singletons. The sequence derives from a man aged 45-60 years with COVID-19, enrolled during active disease. This rearrangement joins TRBV2 to TRBJ2-3, with 10 bases fitting TRBD2. Sequencing was carried out using peripheral blood. The CDR3 DNA is TGTGCCAGCAGTGATGAGACTAGCGGGCTGTTGGGCACAGATACGCAGTATTTT. Protein: CASSDETSGLLGTDTQYF.